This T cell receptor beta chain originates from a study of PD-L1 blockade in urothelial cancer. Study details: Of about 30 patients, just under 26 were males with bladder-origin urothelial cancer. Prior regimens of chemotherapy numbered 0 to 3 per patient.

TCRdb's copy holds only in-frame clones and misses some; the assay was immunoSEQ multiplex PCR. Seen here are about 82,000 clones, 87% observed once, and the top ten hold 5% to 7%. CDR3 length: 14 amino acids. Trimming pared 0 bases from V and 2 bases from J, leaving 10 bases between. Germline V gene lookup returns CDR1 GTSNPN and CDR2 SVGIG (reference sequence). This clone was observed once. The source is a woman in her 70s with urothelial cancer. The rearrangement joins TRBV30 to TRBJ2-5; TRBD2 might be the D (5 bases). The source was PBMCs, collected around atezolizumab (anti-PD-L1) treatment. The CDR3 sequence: CAWSVPGSQETQYF. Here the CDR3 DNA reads TGTGCCTGGAGTGTACCGGGGTCTCAAGAGACCCAGTACTTC.